The sequence of this T cell receptor beta chain was determined in a study of blood T cell dynamics during melanoma immunotherapy. Looked up from germline, CDR1 is SGHDT and CDR2 is YYEEEE. The CDR3 is 16 amino acids. The trim removed 4 bases at V and 2 bases at J, leaving 8 bases unmatched. The time point denotes: week 3, after first cycle of checkpoint inhibitor. One draw preceded checkpoint blockade; another followed its first cycle at week 3. Every bulk PBMC sample received the same 350 ng of DNA. Measured with immunoSEQ multiplex PCR; TCRdb has only the in-frame clones, and not every one. The sample includes over 8,000 clones, about nine tenths of them seen just once.

The genes are TRBV5-6 and TRBJ2-1, with 8 bases lining up with TRBD2. This TCR derives from a human donor with melanoma. Source: blood, taken from a patient treated with checkpoint blockade. The CDR3 protein is CASSPGSGSTYNEQFF. As DNA, the CDR3 is TGTGCCAGCAGCCCAGGAAGCGGGAGTACCTACAATGAGCAGTTCTTC.